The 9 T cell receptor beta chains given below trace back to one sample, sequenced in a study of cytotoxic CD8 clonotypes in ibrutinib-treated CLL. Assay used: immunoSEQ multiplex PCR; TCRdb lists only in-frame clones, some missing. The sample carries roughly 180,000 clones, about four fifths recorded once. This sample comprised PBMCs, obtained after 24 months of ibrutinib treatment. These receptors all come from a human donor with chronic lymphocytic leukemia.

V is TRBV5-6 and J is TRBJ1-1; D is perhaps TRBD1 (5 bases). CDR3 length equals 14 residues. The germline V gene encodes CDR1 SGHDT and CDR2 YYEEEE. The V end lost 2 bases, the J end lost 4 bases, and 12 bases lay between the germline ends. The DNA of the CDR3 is TGTGCCAGCAGCTTCTCGGCAGGGAGCACTGAAGCTTTCTTT. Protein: CASSFSAGSTEAFF.

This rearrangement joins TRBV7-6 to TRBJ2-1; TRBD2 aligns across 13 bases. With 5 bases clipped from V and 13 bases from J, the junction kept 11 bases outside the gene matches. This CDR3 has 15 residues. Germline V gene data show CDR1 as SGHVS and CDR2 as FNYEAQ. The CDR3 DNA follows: TGTGCCAGCAGCCGGACAATTGGACTAGCGGGAGAACAGTTCTTC. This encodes CASSRTIGLAGEQFF. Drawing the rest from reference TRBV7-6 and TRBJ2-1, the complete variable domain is GAGVSQSPRYKVTKRGQDVALRCDPISGHVSLYWYRQALGQGPEFLTYFNYEAQQDKSGLPNDRFSAERPEGSISTLTIQRTEQRDSAMYRCASSRTIGLAGEQFFGPGTRLTVL.

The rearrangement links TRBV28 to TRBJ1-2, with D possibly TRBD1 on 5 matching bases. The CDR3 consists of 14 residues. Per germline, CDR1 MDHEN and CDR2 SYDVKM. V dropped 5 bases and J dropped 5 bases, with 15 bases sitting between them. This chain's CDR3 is CASSLSTGIYGYTF. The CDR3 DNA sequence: TGTGCCAGCAGTCTATCCACAGGAATTTATGGCTACACCTTC.

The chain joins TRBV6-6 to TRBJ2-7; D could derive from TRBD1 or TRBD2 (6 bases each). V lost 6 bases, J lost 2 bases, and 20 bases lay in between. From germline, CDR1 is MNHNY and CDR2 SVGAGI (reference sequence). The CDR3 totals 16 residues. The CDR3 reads CASSPASEGGTYEQYF. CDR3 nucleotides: TGTGCCAGCAGCCCAGCCTCGGAGGGGGGAACCTACGAGCAGTACTTC.

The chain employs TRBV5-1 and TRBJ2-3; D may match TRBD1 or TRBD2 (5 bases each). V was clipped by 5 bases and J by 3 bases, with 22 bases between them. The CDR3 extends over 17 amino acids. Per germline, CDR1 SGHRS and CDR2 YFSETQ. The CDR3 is CASRDQAGTTRTDTQYF. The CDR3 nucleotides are TGCGCCAGCAGAGATCAGGCCGGGACCACTAGGACAGATACGCAGTATTTT.

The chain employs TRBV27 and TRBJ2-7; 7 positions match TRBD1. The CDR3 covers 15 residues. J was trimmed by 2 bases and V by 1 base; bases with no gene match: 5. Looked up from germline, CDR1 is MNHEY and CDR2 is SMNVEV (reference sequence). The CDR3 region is CASSLYGTETYEQYF. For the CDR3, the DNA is TGTGCCAGCAGTTTATATGGGACAGAGACCTACGAGCAGTACTTC.

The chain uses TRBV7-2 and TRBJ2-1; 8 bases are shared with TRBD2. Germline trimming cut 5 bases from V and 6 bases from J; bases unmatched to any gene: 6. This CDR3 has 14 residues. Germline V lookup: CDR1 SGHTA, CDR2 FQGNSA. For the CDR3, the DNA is TGTGCCAGCAGCATGGGACTAGATAGCAATGAGCAGTTCTTC. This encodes CASSMGLDSNEQFF.

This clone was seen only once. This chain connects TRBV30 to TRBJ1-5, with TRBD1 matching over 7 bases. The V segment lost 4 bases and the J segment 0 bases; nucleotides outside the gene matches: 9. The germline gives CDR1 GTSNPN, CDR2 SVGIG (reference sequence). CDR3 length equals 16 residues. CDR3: CAWTPPGGISNQPQHF. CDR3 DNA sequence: TGTGCCTGGACCCCACCAGGGGGGATTAGCAATCAGCCCCAGCATTTT.

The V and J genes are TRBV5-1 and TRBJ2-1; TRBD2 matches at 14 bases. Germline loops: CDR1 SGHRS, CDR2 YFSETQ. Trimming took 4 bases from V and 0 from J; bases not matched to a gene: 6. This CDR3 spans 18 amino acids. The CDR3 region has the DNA TGCGCCAGCAGCCTTCGGACTAGCGGGAGGAGCTCCTACAATGAGCAGTTCTTC. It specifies CASSLRTSGRSSYNEQFF.